This note documents a single TCR beta chain sequence. These data are taken from a study of T cell changes during pregnancy in multiple sclerosis. The germline CDR1 and CDR2 sequences are SEHNR and FQNEAQ (reference sequence). This CDR3 spans 14 amino acids. Trimming took off 5 bases at V and 4 bases at J, with 12 bases between the two ends. Assay: immunoSEQ multiplex PCR; the TCRdb copy retains only in-frame clones and omits some. The sample shows more than 50,000 clones, roughly nine tenths of them seen only once. The chain employs TRBV7-9 and TRBJ1-5; D may be TRBD1 (5 bases). The TCR comes from a female donor in good health, enrolled as a control in a pregnancy study. Sequenced material: peripheral blood, taken in the first trimester of pregnancy. DNA of the CDR3: TGTGCCAGCAGCGTCGACAGTGTTAATCAGCCCCAGCATTTT. Translation gives CASSVDSVNQPQHF.